One and the same sample provided the 20 T cell receptor beta chains below, sequenced in a study of blood T cell repertoires in COVID-19. Some clones are missing from TCRdb's copy, which holds only in-frame ones; the method was immunoSEQ multiplex PCR. The sample shows around 260,000 clones, approximately 88% of them seen only once. The sequenced sample consisted of peripheral blood. These receptors all come from a woman aged 70 to 79 with COVID-19, enrolled during active disease.

The rearrangement uses TRBV24-1 and TRBJ2-5, with D hard to call. V dropped 3 bases and J dropped 4 bases, with 14 bases sitting between them. The CDR3 contains 15 residues. Germline loops: CDR1 KGHDR, CDR2 SFDVKD. The CDR3 nucleotides read TGTGCCACCAGTGATCCTAGTGAAATGAGAGAGACCCAGTACTTC. It encodes CATSDPSEMRETQYF.

The chain joins TRBV7-4 to TRBJ2-7; a weak D match, TRBD1 (5 bases). The germline gives CDR1 SGHVT, CDR2 SQSDAQ. Trimming left V 5 bases short and J 0 bases short, with 23 bases between. CDR3 length: 18 amino acids. CDR3: CASSPLRQRGSPSYEQYF. The DNA of the CDR3 is TGTGCCAGCAGCCCCCTCCGTCAAAGGGGAAGTCCCTCCTACGAGCAGTACTTC.

The gene calls are TRBV3-1 (or the pseudogene TRBV3-2) and TRBJ1-3; D gene unclear. V dropped 1 base and J dropped 0 bases, with 10 bases sitting between them. From germline, CDR1 is LGHDT and CDR2 YNNKEL (reference sequence). The CDR3 contains 16 residues. The chain's CDR3 is CASSQVHGSSGNTIYF. The CDR3 DNA reads TGTGCCAGCAGCCAAGTCCACGGGAGCTCTGGAAACACCATATATTTT.

Concerning this clone: At one end, the junction sequence differs from germline, possibly due to a read error. This sequence joins TRBV5-1 and TRBJ2-2, with 9 positions matching TRBD1. Germline V gene data show CDR1 as SGHRS and CDR2 as YFSETQ. The CDR3 sequence is 15 residues long. The CDR3 DNA follows: TGCGCCAGCAGCTTACAGGGGGCGAATACCGGGGAGCTGTTTTTT. Amino acid sequence: CASSLQGANTGELFF.

The chain joins TRBV5-4 to TRBJ2-2, with D perhaps TRBD2 (5 bases). Germline V gives CDR1 SGHNT, CDR2 YYREEE (reference sequence). CDR3 size: 16 residues. The germline V and J ends were trimmed by 3 bases and 3 bases, with 15 bases remaining between them. CDR3 coding DNA: TGTGCCAGCAGCTCCCGGAGGTCTGGCGACACCGGGGAGCTGTTTTTT. It codes for CASSSRRSGDTGELFF.

The chain has TRBV5-4 and TRBJ1-6; D perhaps matches TRBD1 (6 bases). The germline CDR1 and CDR2 sequences are SGHNT and YYREEE (reference sequence). This CDR3 is 15 amino acids long. The V end lost 4 bases, the J end lost 2 bases, and 10 bases lay between the germline ends. DNA for the CDR3: TGTGCCAGCAGCGATGGACAGACCTATAATTCACCCCTCCACTTT. It codes for CASSDGQTYNSPLHF.

The chain joins TRBV1 to TRBJ2-7; TRBD2, the D gene given by the table, was not confirmed from the DNA. TRBV1 counts as a pseudogene. The length of the CDR3 is 18 residues. CDR3 protein: CTSRRFKGLAGVVVEQYF. In DNA, the CDR3 is TGCACCAGCAGGCGTTTTAAAGGACTAGCGGGAGTGGTGGTCGAGCAGTACTTC.

The chain recombines TRBV29-1 with TRBJ1-1, with 7 bases fitting TRBD1. From germline, CDR1 is SQVTM and CDR2 ANQGSEA. The CDR3 runs to 13 residues. Trimming removed 6 bases from V and 8 bases from J; junction bases left unmatched: 12. CDR3 in amino acids: CSVQLTGAPEAFF. In DNA, the CDR3 is TGCAGCGTGCAATTAACAGGGGCCCCAGAAGCTTTCTTT.

The V gene is TRBV3-1 (or the pseudogene TRBV3-2), the J gene TRBJ2-7; possibly TRBD1 for D (6 bases). Trimming removed 0 bases at V and 1 base at J, with 31 bases between. CDR1 and CDR2 (germline): LGHDT, YNNKEL (reference sequence). The CDR3 covers 22 residues. This CDR3 is CASSQETTTGREFFLPSYEQYF. CDR3 bases: TGTGCCAGCAGCCAAGAGACGACCACAGGGCGTGAGTTCTTCCTCCCATCCTACGAGCAGTACTTC.

The chain links TRBV7-3 to TRBJ2-3; D might be TRBD1 (5 bases). Trimming removed 2 bases from V and 5 bases from J, with 11 bases in between. This CDR3 is 14 amino acids long. Germline CDR1 SGHTA, CDR2 FQGTGA. The CDR3 loop reads CASSLSSRGDTQYF. The CDR3 bases are TGTGCCAGCAGCTTATCGTCTAGGGGAGATACGCAGTATTTT. Full variable domain (missing parts from reference TRBV7-3 and TRBJ2-3): GAGVSQTPSNKVTEKGKYVELRCDPISGHTALYWYRQSLGQGPEFLIYFQGTGAADDSGLPNDRFFAVRPEGSVSTLKIQRTERGDSAVYLCASSLSSRGDTQYFGPGTRLTVL.

This clone has just one count. The chain employs TRBV4-1 and TRBJ1-2; a weak D match, TRBD1 (5 bases). CDR1 is MGHRA and CDR2 is YSYEKL in the germline V gene. This CDR3 region has 14 residues. V lost 3 bases, J lost 4 bases, and 12 bases lay in between. CDR3 region: CASSQAQGSYGYTF. CDR3 sequence (DNA): TGCGCCAGCAGCCAGGCTCAGGGTTCCTATGGCTACACCTTC.

The chain links TRBV29-1 to TRBJ2-2, with a tentative D call TRBD1 (6 bases). V lost 3 bases to trimming and J lost 6 bases, with 14 bases between them. Germline V gene data show CDR1 as SQVTM and CDR2 as ANQGSEA. The CDR3 is made up of 14 amino acids. The CDR3 loop is CSVDTGLGAGELFF. The CDR3 region has the DNA TGCAGCGTTGACACAGGGTTGGGGGCCGGGGAGCTGTTTTTT.

The rearrangement uses TRBV5-1 and TRBJ2-1, with TRBD2 matching over 7 bases. Trimming removed 1 base from V and 10 bases from J; junction bases left unmatched: 8. CDR3 length: 14 residues. Looked up from germline, CDR1 is SGHRS and CDR2 is YFSETQ. The CDR3 loop is CASSLKRGLQEQFF. DNA of the CDR3: TGCGCCAGCAGCTTGAAGCGGGGACTTCAAGAGCAGTTCTTC.

The chain combines TRBV7-2 with TRBJ2-1; TRBD1 matches 10 bases. This CDR3 spans 15 amino acids. The germline V gene has CDR1 SGHTA and CDR2 FQGNSA. With V trimmed by 3 bases and J by 4 bases, 3 bases remained unmatched. The CDR3 coding sequence is TGTGCCAGCAGCTTTCGACAGGGGGCGTACAATGAGCAGTTCTTC. This sequence encodes CASSFRQGAYNEQFF.

This clone was recorded once. V and J are TRBV2 and TRBJ1-5; possible D gene TRBD1, 5 bases. The CDR3 runs 14 residues. V gave up 6 bases and J gave up 6 bases, with 15 bases separating them. Germline V lookup: CDR1 SNHLY, CDR2 FYNNEI. The CDR3 spells CASSRDGGVQPQHF. DNA for the CDR3: TGTGCCAGCAGCCGGGACGGAGGGGTTCAGCCCCAGCATTTT.

The chain uses TRBV10-3 and TRBJ1-5; D is unresolved. The germline V and J ends were trimmed by 6 bases and 4 bases, with 10 bases remaining between them. The CDR3 totals 13 residues. CDR1 ENHRY and CDR2 SYGVKD come from the germline V gene. CDR3 amino acids: CAIRRGGNQPQHF. CDR3 nucleotide sequence: TGTGCCATCAGGCGCGGAGGTAATCAGCCCCAGCATTTT.

The chain joins TRBV10-3 to TRBJ1-2; 11 nucleotides agree with TRBD1. Unmatched junction bases numbered 12, after V lost 11 bases and J lost 1 base. This CDR3 has 16 residues. Germline-derived CDR1 and CDR2 are ENHRY and SYGVKD. CDR3 bases: TGTGCCGTCCGAGGACAGGGGGCGTTTAGTAACTATGGCTACACCTTC. Translation: CAVRGQGAFSNYGYTF.

The chain has TRBV11-2 and TRBJ2-3; TRBD2 agrees at 11 bases. Germline CDR1 SGHAT, CDR2 FQNNGV. The V segment lost 5 bases and the J segment 4 bases; nucleotides outside the gene matches: 5. This CDR3 comprises 15 residues. CDR3 amino acids: CASSTSGSGADTQYF. In nucleotides, the CDR3 is TGTGCCAGCAGCACTAGCGGGAGTGGGGCAGATACGCAGTATTTT.

A few counts support this clone. This chain uses TRBV10-1 with TRBJ1-2; 12 bases fit TRBD1. The V gene end was trimmed by 7 bases and the J gene end by 4 bases; junction bases not matched to a gene: 10. The CDR3 runs 16 residues. Germline V gene lookup returns CDR1 WNHNN and CDR2 SYGVQD (reference sequence). CDR3 in amino acids: CASNGTGGRRGYGYTF. As DNA, the CDR3 is TGCGCCAGCAACGGGACAGGGGGCCGACGTGGCTATGGCTACACCTTC.

V is TRBV19 and J is TRBJ2-7; the match to TRBD2 covers 10 bases. CDR1 and CDR2 from the germline V gene are LNHDA and SQIVND (reference sequence). V trimming: 5 bases; J trimming: 6 bases; junction bases outside the gene matches: 7. The CDR3 loop spans 14 amino acids. The CDR3 is CASSSAGTSAEQYF. CDR3 in DNA: TGTGCCAGTAGTTCCGCCGGGACTAGCGCCGAGCAGTACTTC.